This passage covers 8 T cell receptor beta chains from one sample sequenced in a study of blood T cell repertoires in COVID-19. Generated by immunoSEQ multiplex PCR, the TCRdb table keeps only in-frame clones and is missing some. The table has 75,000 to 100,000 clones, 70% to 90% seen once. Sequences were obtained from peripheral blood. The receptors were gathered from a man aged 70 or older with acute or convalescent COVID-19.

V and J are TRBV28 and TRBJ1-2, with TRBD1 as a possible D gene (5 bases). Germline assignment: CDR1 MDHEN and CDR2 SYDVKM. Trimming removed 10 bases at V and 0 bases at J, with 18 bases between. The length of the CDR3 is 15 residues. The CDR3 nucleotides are TGTGCCACCCGCTCAGGGTTGGCAGCTAACTATGGCTACACCTTC. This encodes CATRSGLAANYGYTF.

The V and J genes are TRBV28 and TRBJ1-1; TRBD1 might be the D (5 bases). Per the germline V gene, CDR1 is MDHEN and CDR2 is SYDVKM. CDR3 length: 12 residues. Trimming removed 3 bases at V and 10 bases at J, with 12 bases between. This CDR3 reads CASSFRQGRAFF. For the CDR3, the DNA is TGTGCCAGCAGTTTCCGTCAGGGTAGAGCTTTCTTT.

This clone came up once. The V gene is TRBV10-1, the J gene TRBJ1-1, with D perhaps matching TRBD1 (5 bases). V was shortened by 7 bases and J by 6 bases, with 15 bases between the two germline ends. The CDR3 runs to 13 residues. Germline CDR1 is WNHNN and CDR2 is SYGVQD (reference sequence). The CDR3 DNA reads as TGCGCCAGCAAGGGGTCCGGGGGTTCTGAAGCTTTCTTT. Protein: CASKGSGGSEAFF.

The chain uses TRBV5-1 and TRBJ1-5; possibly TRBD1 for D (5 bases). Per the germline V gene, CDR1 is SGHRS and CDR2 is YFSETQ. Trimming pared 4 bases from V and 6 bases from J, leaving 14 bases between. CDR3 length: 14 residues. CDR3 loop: CASSAGDRFQPQHF. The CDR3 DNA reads TGCGCCAGCAGCGCCGGAGACAGATTTCAGCCCCAGCATTTT.

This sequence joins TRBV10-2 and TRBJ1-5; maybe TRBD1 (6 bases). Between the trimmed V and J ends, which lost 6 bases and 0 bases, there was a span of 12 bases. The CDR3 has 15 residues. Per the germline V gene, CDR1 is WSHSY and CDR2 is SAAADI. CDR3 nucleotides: TGCGCCAGCAGAAAGACAGGACTTAGCAATCAGCCCCAGCATTTT. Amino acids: CASRKTGLSNQPQHF.

CDR3 amino acids: CASSIAGGVQEKLFF. The CDR3 region has the DNA TGTGCCAGTAGTATAGCCGGAGGGGTTCAGGAAAAACTGTTTTTT. V and J are TRBV19 and TRBJ1-4; D might be TRBD1 (5 bases). The CDR3 covers 15 residues. Germline CDR1 LNHDA, CDR2 SQIVND (reference sequence). V shed 1 base and J shed 8 bases, with 14 bases lying between them. Drawing the rest from reference TRBV19 and TRBJ1-4, the complete variable domain is DGGITQSPKYLFRKEGQNVTLSCEQNLNHDAMYWYRQDPGQGLRLIYYSQIVNDFQKGDIAEGYSVSREKKESFPLTVTSAQKNPTAFYLCASSIAGGVQEKLFFGSGTQLSVL.

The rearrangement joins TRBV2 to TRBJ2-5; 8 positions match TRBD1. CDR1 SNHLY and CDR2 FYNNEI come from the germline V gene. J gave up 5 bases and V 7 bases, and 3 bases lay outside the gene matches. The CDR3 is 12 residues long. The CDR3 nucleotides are TGTGCCAGCAACAGGGGGAGGGAGACCCAGTACTTC. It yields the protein CASNRGRETQYF.

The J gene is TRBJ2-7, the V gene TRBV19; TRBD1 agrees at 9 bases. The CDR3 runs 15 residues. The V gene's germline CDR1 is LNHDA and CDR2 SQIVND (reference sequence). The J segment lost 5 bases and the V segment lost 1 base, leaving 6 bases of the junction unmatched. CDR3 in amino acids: CASSIGGTGPHEQYF. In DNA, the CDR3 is TGTGCCAGTAGTATAGGGGGGACAGGGCCCCACGAGCAGTACTTC.